In this sample, the clone carrying this T cell receptor (beta chain) turned up many times. The data belong to a study of T cells in Graves' hyperthyroidism and ophthalmopathy. Amplified TCR beta CDR3 regions derived from RNA transcripts. Researchers ran a first-round RT-PCR on the TCR CDR3 using the HTBI primer set. TCRdb reprocessed the multiplex PCR reads via MiXCR and lists one record per CDR3 protein. Of about 720,000 distinct CDR3 sequences listed, around 15% are singletons. V shed 8 bases and J 2 bases; nucleotides not matched to a gene: 5. CDR1 is SGHAT and CDR2 is FQNNGV in the germline V gene. This CDR3 spans 15 amino acids.

The rearrangement links TRBV11-2 to TRBJ2-3; TRBD2 agrees at 12 bases. This TCR derives from a man aged 18-30 years with Graves' hyperthyroidism. Specimen: blood. CDR3 in DNA: TGTGCCAGCGCGCGACTAGCGGGGGACACAGATACGCAGTATTTT. As protein: CASARLAGDTDTQYF.